This T cell receptor beta chain derives from a study of shared clonotypes between healthy human individuals. The CDR3 covers 16 residues. Trimming cost V 0 bases and J 2 bases, with 12 bases left between them. The germline gives CDR1 SGDLS, CDR2 YYNGEE. TCRdb's copy holds only in-frame clones and misses some; the assay was immunoSEQ multiplex PCR. Seen here are roughly 500,000 clones, approximately 82% observed once, and the top ten hold approximately 12%. The V and J genes are TRBV9 and TRBJ2-1; maybe TRBD1 (5 bases). The receptor's source is a woman between 40 and 55 years old in good health. Some clones in this sample may be carry-over from other donors' samples. Sequencing was done on a sample of PBMCs. The CDR3 spells CASSVAREAAYNEQFF. As DNA, the CDR3 is TGTGCCAGCAGCGTAGCCAGGGAAGCAGCCTACAATGAGCAGTTCTTC.